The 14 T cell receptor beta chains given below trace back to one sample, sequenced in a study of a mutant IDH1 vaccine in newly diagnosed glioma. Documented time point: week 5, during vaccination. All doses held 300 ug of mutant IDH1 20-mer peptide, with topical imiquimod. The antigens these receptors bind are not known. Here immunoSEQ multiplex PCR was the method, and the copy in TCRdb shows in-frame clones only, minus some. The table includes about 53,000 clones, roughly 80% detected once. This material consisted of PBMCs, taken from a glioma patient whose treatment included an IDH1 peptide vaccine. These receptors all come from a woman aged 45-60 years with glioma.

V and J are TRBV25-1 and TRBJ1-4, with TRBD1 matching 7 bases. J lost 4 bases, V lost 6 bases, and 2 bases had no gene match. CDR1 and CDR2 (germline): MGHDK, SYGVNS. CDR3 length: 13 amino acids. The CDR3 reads CASRGQLNEKLFF. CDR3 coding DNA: TGTGCCAGCAGGGGACAGCTTAATGAAAAACTGTTTTTT.

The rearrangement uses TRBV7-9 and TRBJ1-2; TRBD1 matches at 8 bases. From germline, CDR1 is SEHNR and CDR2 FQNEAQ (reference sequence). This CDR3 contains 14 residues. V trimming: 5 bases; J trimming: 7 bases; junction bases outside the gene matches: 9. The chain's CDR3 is CASSPLGQGGGYTF. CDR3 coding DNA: TGTGCCAGCAGCCCGCTCGGACAGGGAGGTGGCTACACCTTC.

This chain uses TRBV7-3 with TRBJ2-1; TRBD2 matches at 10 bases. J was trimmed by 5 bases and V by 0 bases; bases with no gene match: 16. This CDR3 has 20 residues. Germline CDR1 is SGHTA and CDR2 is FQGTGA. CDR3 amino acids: CASSLTPPSRLAGRNNEQFF. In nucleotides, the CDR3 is TGTGCCAGCAGCTTAACCCCCCCCTCTAGACTAGCGGGTAGAAACAATGAGCAGTTCTTC. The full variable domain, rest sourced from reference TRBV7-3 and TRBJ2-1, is GAGVSQTPSNKVTEKGKYVELRCDPISGHTALYWYRQSLGQGPEFLIYFQGTGAADDSGLPNDRFFAVRPEGSVSTLKIQRTERGDSAVYLCASSLTPPSRLAGRNNEQFFGPGTRLTVL.

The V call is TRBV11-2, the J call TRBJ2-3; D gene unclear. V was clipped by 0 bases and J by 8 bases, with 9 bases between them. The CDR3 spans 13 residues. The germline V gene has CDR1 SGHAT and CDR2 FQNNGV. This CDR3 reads CASSLDPQSTQYF. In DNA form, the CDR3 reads TGTGCCAGCAGCTTAGACCCCCAGAGTACGCAGTATTTT.

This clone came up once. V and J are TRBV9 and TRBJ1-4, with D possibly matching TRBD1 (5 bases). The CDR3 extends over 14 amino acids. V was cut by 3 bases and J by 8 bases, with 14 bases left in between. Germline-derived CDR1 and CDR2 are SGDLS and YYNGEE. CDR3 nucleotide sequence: TGTGCCAGCAGCGGGGGCCCTGGGAGAGAAAAACTGTTTTTT. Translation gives CASSGGPGREKLFF.

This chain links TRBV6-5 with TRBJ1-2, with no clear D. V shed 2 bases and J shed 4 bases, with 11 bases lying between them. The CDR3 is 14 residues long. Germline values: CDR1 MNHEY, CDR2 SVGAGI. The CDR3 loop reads CASSYRREAYGYTF. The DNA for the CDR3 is TGTGCCAGCAGTTACCGGAGGGAAGCCTATGGCTACACCTTC.

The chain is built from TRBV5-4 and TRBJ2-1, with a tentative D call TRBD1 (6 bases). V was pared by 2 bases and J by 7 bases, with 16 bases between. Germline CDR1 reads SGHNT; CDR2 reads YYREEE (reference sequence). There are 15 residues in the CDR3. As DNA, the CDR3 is TGTGCCAGCAGCTTCCTACAAATACAGGGTAATGAGCAGTTCTTC. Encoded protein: CASSFLQIQGNEQFF.

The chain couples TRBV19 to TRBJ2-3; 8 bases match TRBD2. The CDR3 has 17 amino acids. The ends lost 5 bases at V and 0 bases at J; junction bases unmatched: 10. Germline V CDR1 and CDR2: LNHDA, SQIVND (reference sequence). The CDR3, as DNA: TGTGCCAGTAGTTCTGGACTAGCCAGGACTAGCACAGATACGCAGTATTTT. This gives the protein CASSSGLARTSTDTQYF. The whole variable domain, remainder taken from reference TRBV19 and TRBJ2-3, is DGGITQSPKYLFRKEGQNVTLSCEQNLNHDAMYWYRQDPGQGLRLIYYSQIVNDFQKGDIAEGYSVSREKKESFPLTVTSAQKNPTAFYLCASSSGLARTSTDTQYFGPGTRLTVL.

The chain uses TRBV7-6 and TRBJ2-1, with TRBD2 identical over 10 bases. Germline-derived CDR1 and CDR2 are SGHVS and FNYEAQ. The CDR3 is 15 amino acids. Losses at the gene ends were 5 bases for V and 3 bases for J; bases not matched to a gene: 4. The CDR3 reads CASSLSGGHYNEQFF. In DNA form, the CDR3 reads TGTGCCAGCAGCCTTAGCGGGGGGCACTACAATGAGCAGTTCTTC.

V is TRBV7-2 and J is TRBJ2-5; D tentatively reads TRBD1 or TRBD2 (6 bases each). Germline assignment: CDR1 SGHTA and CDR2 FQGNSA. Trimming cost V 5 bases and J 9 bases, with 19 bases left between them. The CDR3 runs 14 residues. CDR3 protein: CASSPGGGNGAQYF. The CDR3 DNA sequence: TGTGCCAGCAGCCCCGGGGGCGGGAACGGGGCCCAGTACTTC.

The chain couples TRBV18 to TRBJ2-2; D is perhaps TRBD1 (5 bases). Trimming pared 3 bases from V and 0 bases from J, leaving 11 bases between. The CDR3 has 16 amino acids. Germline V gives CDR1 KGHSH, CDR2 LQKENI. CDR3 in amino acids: CASSPWGTSNTGELFF. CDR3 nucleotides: TGTGCCAGCTCACCTTGGGGCACATCGAACACCGGGGAGCTGTTTTTT.

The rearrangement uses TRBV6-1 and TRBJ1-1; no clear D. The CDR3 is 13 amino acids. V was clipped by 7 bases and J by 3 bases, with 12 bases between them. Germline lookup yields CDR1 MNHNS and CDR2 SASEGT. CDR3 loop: CASKRVPDTEAFF. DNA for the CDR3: TGTGCCAGCAAAAGGGTTCCCGACACTGAAGCTTTCTTT.

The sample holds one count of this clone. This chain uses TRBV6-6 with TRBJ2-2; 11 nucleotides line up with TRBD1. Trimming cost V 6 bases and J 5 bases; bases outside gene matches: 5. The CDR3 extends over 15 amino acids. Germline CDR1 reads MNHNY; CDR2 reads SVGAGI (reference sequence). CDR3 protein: CASRIRDRGTGELFF. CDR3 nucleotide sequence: TGTGCCAGCAGGATCCGGGACAGGGGGACCGGGGAGCTGTTTTTT.

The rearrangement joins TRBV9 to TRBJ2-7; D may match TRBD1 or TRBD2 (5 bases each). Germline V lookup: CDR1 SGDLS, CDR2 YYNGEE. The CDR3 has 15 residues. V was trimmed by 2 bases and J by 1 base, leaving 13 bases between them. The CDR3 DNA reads TGTGCCAGCAGCGTTGCTCTGGGACCTTCCTACGAGCAGTACTTC. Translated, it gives CASSVALGPSYEQYF.